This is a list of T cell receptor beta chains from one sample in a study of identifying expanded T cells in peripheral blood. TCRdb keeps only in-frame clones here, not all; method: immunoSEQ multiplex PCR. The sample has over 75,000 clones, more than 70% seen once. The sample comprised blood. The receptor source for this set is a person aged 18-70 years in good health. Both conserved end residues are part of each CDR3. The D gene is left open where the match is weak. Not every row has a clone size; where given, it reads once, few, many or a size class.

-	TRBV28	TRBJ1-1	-	CASSRKAEAFF	TGTGCCAGCAGCCGGAAGGCTGAAGCTTTCTTT
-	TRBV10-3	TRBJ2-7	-	CAISDRPYEQYF	TGTGCCATCAGTGACAGGCCCTACGAGCAGTACTTC
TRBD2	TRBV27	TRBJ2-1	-	CASSTFRTSGGNEQFF	TGTGCCAGCAGTACCTTCCGGACTAGCGGGGGGAATGAGCAGTTCTTC
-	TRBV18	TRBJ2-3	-	CASSPPSRSTDTQYF	TGTGCCAGCTCACCACCGTCACGCAGCACAGATACGCAGTATTTT
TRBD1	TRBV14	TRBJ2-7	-	CASSQMTGTVQYF	TGTGCCAGCAGCCAAATGACAGGGACCGTGCAGTACTTC
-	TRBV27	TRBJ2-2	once	CASSRSGGGANTGELFF	TGTGCCAGCAGTCGGTCGGGTGGCGGGGCGAACACCGGGGAGCTGTTTTTT
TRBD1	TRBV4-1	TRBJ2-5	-	CASSPPGGPQYF	TGCGCCAGCAGCCCCCCAGGGGGACCCCAGTACTTC
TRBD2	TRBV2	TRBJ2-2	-	CASKLAGGYTGELFF	TGTGCCAGCAAACTAGCGGGGGGCTACACCGGGGAGCTGTTTTTT
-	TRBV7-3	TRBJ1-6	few	CASSSNRDSPLHF	TGTGCCAGCAGCTCTAACAGGGACTCACCCCTCCACTTT
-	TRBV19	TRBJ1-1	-	CASRNRDGGEAFF	TGTGCCAGTAGGAACCGGGACGGAGGTGAAGCTTTCTTT
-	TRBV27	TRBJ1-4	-	CASSLRGEKLFF	TGTGCCAGCAGTTTGCGGGGCGAAAAACTGTTTTTT
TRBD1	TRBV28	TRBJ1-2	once	CASSPDRGGYTF	TGTGCCAGCAGTCCCGACAGGGGCGGCTACACCTTC
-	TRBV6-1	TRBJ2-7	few	CASSELTGSSYEQYF	TGTGCCAGCAGTGAATTAACAGGGAGCTCCTACGAGCAGTACTTC
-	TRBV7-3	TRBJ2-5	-	CASSLQGQSQETQYF	TGTGCCAGCAGCTTGCAAGGACAGTCCCAAGAGACCCAGTACTTC
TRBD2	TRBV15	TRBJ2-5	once	CATSRDPGLEETQYF	TGTGCCACCAGCAGAGATCCGGGACTAGAAGAGACCCAGTACTTC
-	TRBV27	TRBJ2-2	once	CASSNQRADSNTGELFF	TGTGCCAGCAGTAACCAGCGGGCCGACTCGAACACCGGGGAGCTGTTTTTT
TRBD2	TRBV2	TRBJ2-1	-	CASTRRREGANEQFF	TGTGCCAGCACCCGGAGGCGGGAGGGCGCGAATGAGCAGTTCTTC
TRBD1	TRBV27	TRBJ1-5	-	CASSYTGTGDNQPQHF	TGTGCCAGCAGTTATACCGGGACAGGGGACAATCAGCCCCAGCATTTT
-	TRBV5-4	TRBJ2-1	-	CASSLAGGGRSYNEQFF	TGTGCCAGCAGCTTGGCAGGCGGGGGCCGCTCCTACAATGAGCAGTTCTTC
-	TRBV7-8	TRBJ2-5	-	CASSLGSSVGETQYF	TGTGCCAGCAGCTTAGGGAGTAGCGTAGGAGAGACCCAGTACTTC
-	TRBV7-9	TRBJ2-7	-	CASSPDRRAFYEQYF	TGTGCCAGCAGCCCCGACAGGAGGGCCTTCTACGAGCAGTACTTC
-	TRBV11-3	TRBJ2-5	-	CASSPGRLGSGETQYF	TGTGCCAGCAGCCCTGGGCGGTTGGGCTCGGGGGAGACCCAGTACTTC
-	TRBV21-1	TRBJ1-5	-	CASISRTGWRQPQHF	TGTGCCAGCATTTCACGGACAGGGTGGCGTCAGCCCCAGCATTTT
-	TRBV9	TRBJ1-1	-	CASSSDAGRNTEAFF	TGTGCCAGCAGCTCAGACGCAGGGAGGAACACTGAAGCTTTCTTT
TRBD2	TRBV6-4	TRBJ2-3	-	CASSATSGSTDTQYF	TGTGCCAGCAGCGCGACTAGCGGGAGCACAGATACGCAGTATTTT
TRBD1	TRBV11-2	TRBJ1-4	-	CASSGRGTTNEKLFF	TGTGCCAGCAGCGGCAGGGGGACCACTAATGAAAAACTGTTTTTT